These 2 T cell receptor beta chains share one sample of origin, sequenced in a study of cytomegalovirus exposure and HLA in healthy donors. A multiplex PCR was run with 60 Vbeta primers and 13 Jbeta primers. Sequenced by immunoSEQ multiplex PCR; TCRdb stores in-frame clones only, minus some. Its clone listing holds 100,000 to 150,000 clones. What was sequenced was PBMCs. The receptors stem from a woman aged 40 to 50 in good health and CMV-seropositive.

Comments on this clone: One end of the junction fails to match germline, which may point to a read error. This chain joins TRBV28 and TRBJ1-5; 7 nucleotides line up with TRBD1. This CDR3 has 13 residues. CDR1 is MDHEN, CDR2 SYDVKM, per germline. The CDR3 reads CASSWDSNQPQHF. The CDR3 DNA reads as TGTGCCAGCAGTTGGGACAGCAACCAGCCCCAGCATTTT.

The chain is built from TRBV29-1 and TRBJ2-1, with 9 nucleotides matching TRBD2. V dropped 3 bases and J dropped 10; count of bases not matched to a gene: 10. Germline V gene lookup returns CDR1 SQVTM and CDR2 ANQGSEA. The CDR3 is 14 amino acids. The chain's CDR3 is CSVDLAGHSWEQFF. DNA of the CDR3: TGCAGCGTTGATCTAGCGGGACACTCATGGGAGCAGTTCTTC.